Following are 18 T cell receptor beta chains from one sample sequenced in a study of Ad26.COV2.S vaccination and SARS-CoV-2 variants (dated by TCRdb to the early 2020s). Library preparation was by the immunoSEQ multiplex PCR assay. TCRdb took this table from immuneACCESS and kept in-frame rearrangements with V and J called. Such tables lack part of the clones; where checked against another copy, unresolved V genes explain under half of the gap, and the rest is unexplained. The sample records about 350,000 clones, less than 90% of which are singletons. The ten largest account for 5.5% to 7% of the sample. The treatment or condition label, as the study defines it: around 19 received Ad26.COV2.S at low or high dose, single or two shots; about 5 received placebo; per-sample allocation not given. For vaccine and placebo recipients, repertoires were sequenced using samples collected on day 63 after the first injection.

The sample consisted of peripheral blood, taken in a trial of Ad26.COV2.S vaccine versus placebo. Receptor source: a person aged 18-65 years who received the Ad26.COV2.S COVID-19 vaccine or a placebo.

This clone was seen once. This chain joins TRBV4-3 and TRBJ1-5; TRBD1 agrees at 7 bases. The CDR3 covers 14 residues. Germline CDR1 LGHNA, CDR2 YSLEER. The V segment lost 4 bases and the J segment 5 bases; nucleotides outside the gene matches: 5. The CDR3 bases are TGCGCCAGCAGCCCCGACAGGGACTATCAGCCCCAGCATTTT. Translation: CASSPDRDYQPQHF.

V gene TRBV11-2 combines with J gene TRBJ1-1, with unresolved D. Trimming stripped 0 bases from V and 10 bases from J, with 12 bases between. CDR3 length equals 13 residues. Looked up from germline, CDR1 is SGHAT and CDR2 is FQNNGV. DNA of the CDR3: TGTGCCAGCAGCTTAGATGTTCAAAACGTAGCTTTCTTT. Its protein product is CASSLDVQNVAFF.

The rearrangement joins TRBV29-1 to TRBJ1-2; no reliable D call. Germline loops: CDR1 SQVTM, CDR2 ANQGSEA. V shed 0 bases and J shed 4 bases, with 6 bases lying between them. This CDR3 comprises 12 residues. The CDR3 here is CSVEDSSYGYTF. CDR3 DNA: TGCAGCGTTGAAGACAGCTCCTATGGCTACACCTTC.

This rearrangement joins TRBV5-5 to TRBJ1-5, with a tentative D call TRBD1 (5 bases). V was trimmed by 5 bases and J by 7 bases, leaving 16 bases between them. The CDR3 length is 14 residues. Germline CDR1 and CDR2: SGHKS and YYEKEE (reference sequence). The CDR3 coding sequence is TGTGCCAGCAGTCGGCAGGGTAGCGAGCAGCCCCAGCATTTT. It translates to CASSRQGSEQPQHF. Full variable domain (missing parts from reference TRBV5-5 and TRBJ1-5): DAGVTQSPTHLIKTRGQQVTLRCSPISGHKSVSWYQQVLGQGPQFIFQYYEKEERGRGNFPDRFSARQFPNYSSELNVNALLLGDSALYLCASSRQGSEQPQHFGDGTRLSIL.

The genes are TRBV6-4 and TRBJ1-6; D gene uncertain. V was pared by 0 bases and J by 7 bases, with 10 bases between. Per germline, CDR1 MRHNA and CDR2 SNTAGT. The CDR3 runs 15 residues. CDR3 bases: TGTGCCAGCAGTGACTCCCCAGAAGGCAATTCACCCCTCCACTTT. It codes for CASSDSPEGNSPLHF.

On this clone: This specimen includes other DNA sequences encoding the same CDR3. The chain couples TRBV28 to TRBJ1-1; D is ambiguous. There are 12 residues in the CDR3. Germline assignment: CDR1 MDHEN and CDR2 SYDVKM. V was shortened by 6 bases and J by 0 bases, with 5 bases between the two germline ends. The CDR3 coding sequence is TGTGCCAGCAGGGAGTTGAACACTGAAGCTTTCTTT. Amino acids: CASRELNTEAFF.

The genes are TRBV29-1 and TRBJ2-3, with TRBD2 as a possible D gene (6 bases). The V gene lost 7 bases and the J gene lost 0 bases, with 14 bases spanning the gap. This CDR3 region has 14 residues. Germline CDR1 is SQVTM and CDR2 is ANQGSEA. CDR3 bases: TGCAGCGCAAACTTAGCGGCGAGCACAGATACGCAGTATTTT. Translating it yields CSANLAASTDTQYF.

V gene TRBV9 combines with J gene TRBJ2-4; the D gene is possibly TRBD1 (6 bases). The CDR3 spans 17 residues. Germline values: CDR1 SGDLS, CDR2 YYNGEE. V was cut by 1 base and J by 0 bases, with 14 bases left in between. CDR3 nucleotides: TGTGCCAGCAGCGTAAGTTTGGACAGCACAGCCAAAAACATTCAGTACTTC. It encodes CASSVSLDSTAKNIQYF.

A single count supports this clone. The junction differs from germline at one of its ends, possibly a read error. The CDR3 nucleotides are TGTGCCAGCAGCTTATATGACACACCAATAGCCCAAGGGACCCAGTACTTC. This gives the protein CASSLYDTPIAQGTQYF. The chain recombines TRBV5-6 with TRBJ2-5; D unresolved. There are 17 residues in the CDR3. In germline, CDR1 is SGHDT, CDR2 YYEEEE.

The chain has TRBV15 and TRBJ1-2, with D perhaps matching TRBD1 (6 bases). The CDR3 totals 14 residues. The ends were cut back, 6 bases at V and 3 bases at J, with 14 bases in the middle. Per the germline V gene, CDR1 is LNHNV and CDR2 is YYDKDF (reference sequence). CDR3 sequence (DNA): TGTGCCACCAGGGTAAGCGGGGGCGACTATGGCTACACCTTC. Amino acids: CATRVSGGDYGYTF.

With respect to this clone: The junction does not match germline at one end; this may be a read error. The V gene is TRBV19, the J gene TRBJ2-7; TRBD2 matches at 11 bases. In germline, CDR1 is LNHDA, CDR2 SQIVND (reference sequence). The CDR3 loop spans 17 amino acids. DNA of the CDR3: TGTGCCAGTAGCATAGACGCGCTAGCGGGGGGATCCTACGAGCAGTACTTC. Amino acids: CASSIDALAGGSYEQYF.

The chain employs TRBV11-2 and TRBJ1-6, with 7 bases matching TRBD1. V lost 5 bases and J lost 3; bases outside the gene matches: 4. This CDR3 is 15 amino acids long. The V gene's germline CDR1 is SGHAT and CDR2 FQNNGV. The CDR3 region is CASSPRQGYNSPLHF. Here the CDR3 DNA reads TGTGCCAGCAGCCCGAGACAGGGCTATAATTCACCCCTCCACTTT.

CDR3 loop: CASSPRAGEKLFF. The CDR3 region has the DNA TGTGCCAGCAGCCCTAGGGCGGGGGAAAAACTGTTTTTT. V is TRBV7-2 and J is TRBJ1-4, with D uncertain. V was trimmed by 5 bases and J by 8 bases, leaving 12 bases between them. This CDR3 has 13 amino acids. The germline V gene encodes CDR1 SGHTA and CDR2 FQGNSA.

The V gene is TRBV18, the J gene TRBJ1-2, with TRBD1 matching over 8 bases. CDR1 KGHSH and CDR2 LQKENI come from the germline V gene. CDR3 length equals 14 residues. V gave up 3 bases and J gave up 8 bases; unmatched junction bases: 8. The CDR3 loop is CASSPWTGWDGYTF. In nucleotides, the CDR3 is TGTGCCAGCTCACCTTGGACAGGGTGGGACGGCTACACCTTC.

This chain links TRBV3-1 (or the pseudogene TRBV3-2) with TRBJ2-6; D gene ambiguous. This CDR3 is built from 17 residues. The V end lost 2 bases, the J end lost 3 bases, and 14 bases lay between the germline ends. Germline loops: CDR1 LGHDT, CDR2 YNNKEL (reference sequence). The CDR3 sequence: CASSQKVGPIGANVLTF. CDR3 in DNA: TGTGCCAGCAGCCAAAAAGTTGGGCCGATTGGGGCCAACGTCCTGACTTTC.

This clone was seen a handful of times. The V and J genes are TRBV12-3 or TRBV12-4 and TRBJ1-2; TRBD1 is a possible D gene (5 bases). Trimming shortened V by 1 base and J by 8 bases, and 11 bases separated the two germline ends. The CDR3 spans 13 residues. CDR3: CASSLVAGTGYTF. The CDR3 bases are TGTGCCAGCAGTTTAGTGGCGGGGACCGGCTACACCTTC.

This chain joins TRBV20-1 and TRBJ2-7; D might be TRBD2 (5 bases). Trimming shortened V by 2 bases and J by 6 bases, and 8 bases separated the two germline ends. CDR1 DFQATT and CDR2 SNEGSKA come from the germline V gene (reference sequence). The CDR3 length is 11 residues. The DNA for the CDR3 is TGCAGTGCTAGACTAGCTGCCGAGCAGTACTTC. Its protein is CSARLAAEQYF.

The chain joins TRBV6-6 to TRBJ2-7; D may be TRBD2 (6 bases). The length of the CDR3 is 13 residues. In germline, CDR1 is MNHNY, CDR2 SVGAGI (reference sequence). With 6 bases removed from V and 3 bases from J, the gap between germline ends came to 12 bases. The CDR3 DNA reads TGTGCCAGCAGCCTACCCGGGAGCTACGAGCAGTACTTC. Amino acids: CASSLPGSYEQYF.